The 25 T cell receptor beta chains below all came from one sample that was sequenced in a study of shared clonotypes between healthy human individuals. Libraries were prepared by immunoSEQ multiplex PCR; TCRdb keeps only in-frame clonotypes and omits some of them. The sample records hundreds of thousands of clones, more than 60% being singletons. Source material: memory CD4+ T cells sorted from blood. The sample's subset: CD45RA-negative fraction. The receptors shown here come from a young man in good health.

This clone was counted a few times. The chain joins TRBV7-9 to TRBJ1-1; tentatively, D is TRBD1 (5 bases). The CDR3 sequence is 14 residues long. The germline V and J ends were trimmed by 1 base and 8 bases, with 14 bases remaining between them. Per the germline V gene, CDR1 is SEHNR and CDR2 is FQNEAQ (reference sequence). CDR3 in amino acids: CASSLVGPTKEAFF. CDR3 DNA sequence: TGTGCCAGCAGCTTAGTGGGGCCGACGAAAGAAGCTTTCTTT.

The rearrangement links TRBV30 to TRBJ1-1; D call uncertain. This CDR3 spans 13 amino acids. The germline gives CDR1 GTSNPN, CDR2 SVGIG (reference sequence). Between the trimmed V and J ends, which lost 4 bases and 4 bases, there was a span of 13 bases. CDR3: CAWTTRAATEAFF. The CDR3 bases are TGTGCCTGGACAACACGGGCCGCCACTGAAGCTTTCTTT.

The CDR3 sequence: CASRLAGVIGAPKDNEQFF. In DNA, the CDR3 is TGTGCCAGCCGACTAGCGGGAGTAATCGGGGCCCCGAAGGACAATGAGCAGTTCTTC. V and J are TRBV7-9 and TRBJ2-1; 12 positions match TRBD2. J gave up 5 bases and V 8 bases, and 19 bases lay outside the gene matches. The V gene's germline CDR1 is SEHNR and CDR2 FQNEAQ (reference sequence). This CDR3 has 19 amino acids.

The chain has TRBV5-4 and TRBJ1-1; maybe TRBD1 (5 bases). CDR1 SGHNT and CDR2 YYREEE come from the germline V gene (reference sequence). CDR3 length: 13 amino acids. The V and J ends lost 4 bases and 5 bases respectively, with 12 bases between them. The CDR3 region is CASSTHEGTEAFF. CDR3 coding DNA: TGTGCCAGCAGCACACATGAGGGGACTGAAGCTTTCTTT.

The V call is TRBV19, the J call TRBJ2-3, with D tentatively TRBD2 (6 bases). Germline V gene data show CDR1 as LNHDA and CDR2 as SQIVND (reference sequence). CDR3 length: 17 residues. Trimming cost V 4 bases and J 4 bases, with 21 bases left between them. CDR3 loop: CASSRTGRDLRPDTQYF. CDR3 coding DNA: TGTGCCAGTAGTAGAACCGGGCGGGACTTAAGACCAGATACGCAGTATTTT.

The CDR3 bases are TGTGCCGGAGCCACCCCCGAACAGGGCTCAGAGACCCAGTACTTC. Protein product: CAGATPEQGSETQYF. The rearrangement links TRBV7-9 to TRBJ2-5; D possibly corresponds to TRBD1 (6 bases). In germline, CDR1 is SEHNR, CDR2 FQNEAQ (reference sequence). V lost 11 bases to trimming and J lost 4 bases, with 23 bases between them. The CDR3 extends over 15 amino acids.

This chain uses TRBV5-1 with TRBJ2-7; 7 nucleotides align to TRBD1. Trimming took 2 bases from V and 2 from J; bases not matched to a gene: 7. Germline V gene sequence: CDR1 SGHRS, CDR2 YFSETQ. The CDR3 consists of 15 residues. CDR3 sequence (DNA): TGCGCCAGCAGCTTCGGACGACAGGGCACCTACGAGCAGTACTTC. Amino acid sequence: CASSFGRQGTYEQYF.

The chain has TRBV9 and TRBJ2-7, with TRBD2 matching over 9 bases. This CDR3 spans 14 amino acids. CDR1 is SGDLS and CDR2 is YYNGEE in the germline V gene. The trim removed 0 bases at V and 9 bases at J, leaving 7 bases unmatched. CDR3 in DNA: TGTGCCAGCAGCGTAGGGGTTAGCGGGAGAGCGCAGTACTTC. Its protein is CASSVGVSGRAQYF.

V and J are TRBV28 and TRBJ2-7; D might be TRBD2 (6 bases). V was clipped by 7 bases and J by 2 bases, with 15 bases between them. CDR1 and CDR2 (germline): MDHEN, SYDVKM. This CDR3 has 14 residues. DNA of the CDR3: TGTGCCAGCACGTCGGGGGAGGCGACCTACGAGCAGTACTTC. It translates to CASTSGEATYEQYF.

CDR3 coding DNA: TGCGCCAGCAGCAAGGGACTAGCGGCGAACACCGGGGAGCTGTTTTTT. It translates to CASSKGLAANTGELFF. The rearrangement joins TRBV4-1 to TRBJ2-2; 11 bases agree with TRBD2. The junction had 2 bases not matched to a gene; V was cut back by 5 bases and J by 0 bases. Germline V lookup: CDR1 MGHRA, CDR2 YSYEKL. The CDR3 consists of 16 residues.

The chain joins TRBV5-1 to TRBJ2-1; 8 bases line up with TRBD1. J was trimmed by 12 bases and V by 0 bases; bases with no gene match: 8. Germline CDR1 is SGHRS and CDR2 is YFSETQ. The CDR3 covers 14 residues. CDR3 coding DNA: TGCGCCAGCAGCTTGGCAGCCCAGACAGGGGCGCAGTTCTTC. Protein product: CASSLAAQTGAQFF.

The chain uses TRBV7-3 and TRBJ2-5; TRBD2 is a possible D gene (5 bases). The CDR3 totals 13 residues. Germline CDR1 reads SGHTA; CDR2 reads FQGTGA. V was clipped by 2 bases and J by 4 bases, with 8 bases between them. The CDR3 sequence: CASSLRTSETQYF. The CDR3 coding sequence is TGTGCCAGCAGCTTACGGACTTCAGAGACCCAGTACTTC.

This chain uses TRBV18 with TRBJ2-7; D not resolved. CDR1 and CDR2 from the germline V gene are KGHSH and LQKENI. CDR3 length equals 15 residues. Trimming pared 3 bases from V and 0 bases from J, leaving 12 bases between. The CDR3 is CASSPPPTDSYEQYF. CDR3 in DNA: TGTGCCAGCTCACCCCCCCCGACTGACTCCTACGAGCAGTACTTC.

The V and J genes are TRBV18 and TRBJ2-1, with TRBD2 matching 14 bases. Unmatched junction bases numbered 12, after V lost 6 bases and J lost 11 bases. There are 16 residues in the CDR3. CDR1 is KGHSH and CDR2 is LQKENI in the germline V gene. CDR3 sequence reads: CASSPPGTSGSRKQFF. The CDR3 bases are TGTGCCAGCTCCCCCCCCGGGACTAGCGGGAGCCGGAAGCAGTTCTTC.

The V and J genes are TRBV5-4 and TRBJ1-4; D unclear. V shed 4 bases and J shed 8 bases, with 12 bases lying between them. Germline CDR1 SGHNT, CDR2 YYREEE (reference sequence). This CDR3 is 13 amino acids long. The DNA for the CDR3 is TGTGCCAGCAGCCCTGGCCTGGGGGAAAAACTGTTTTTT. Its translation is CASSPGLGEKLFF.

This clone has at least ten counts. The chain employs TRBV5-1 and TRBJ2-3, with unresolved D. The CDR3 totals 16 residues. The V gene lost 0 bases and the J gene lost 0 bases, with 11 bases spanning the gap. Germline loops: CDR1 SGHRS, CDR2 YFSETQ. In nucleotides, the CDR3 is TGCGCCAGCAGCTTGGATTCCCAGCTCAGCACAGATACGCAGTATTTT. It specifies CASSLDSQLSTDTQYF. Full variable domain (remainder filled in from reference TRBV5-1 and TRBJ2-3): KAGVTQTPRYLIKTRGQQVTLSCSPISGHRSVSWYQQTPGQGLQFLFEYFSETQRNKGNFPGRFSGRQFSNSRSEMNVSTLELGDSALYLCASSLDSQLSTDTQYFGPGTRLTVL.

The CDR3 DNA reads as TGTGCCAGCAGTGATTCGCGACAGGTCCCCATATATTTT. Translation: CASSDSRQVPIYF. The chain joins TRBV25-1 to TRBJ1-3, with D perhaps matching TRBD1 (6 bases). This CDR3 spans 13 amino acids. V dropped 3 bases and J dropped 11 bases, with 14 bases sitting between them. Germline V gene lookup returns CDR1 MGHDK and CDR2 SYGVNS.

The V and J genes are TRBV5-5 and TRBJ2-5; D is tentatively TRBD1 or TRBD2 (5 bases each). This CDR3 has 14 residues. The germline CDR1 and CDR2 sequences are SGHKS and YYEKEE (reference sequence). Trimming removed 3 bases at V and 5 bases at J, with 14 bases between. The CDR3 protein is CASSSGPGWETQYF. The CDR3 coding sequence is TGTGCCAGCAGCTCGGGACCGGGGTGGGAGACCCAGTACTTC.

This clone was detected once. CDR3 DNA: TGTGCCAGCAGCCCGTTCATAACAGATACGCAGTATTTT. Protein sequence: CASSPFITDTQYF. The chain carries TRBV9 and TRBJ2-3; D uncertain. Germline V gene sequence: CDR1 SGDLS, CDR2 YYNGEE. The length of the CDR3 is 13 residues. With 4 bases removed from V and 3 bases from J, the gap between germline ends came to 9 bases.

The chain's CDR3 is CASSQIAGGSYEQYF. In DNA, the CDR3 is TGCGCCAGCAGCCAAATAGCGGGGGGGTCCTACGAGCAGTACTTC. V and J are TRBV4-1 and TRBJ2-7; 11 bases align to TRBD2. Germline CDR1 reads MGHRA; CDR2 reads YSYEKL. Germline trimming cut 2 bases from V and 1 base from J; bases unmatched to any gene: 1. CDR3 length equals 15 residues.

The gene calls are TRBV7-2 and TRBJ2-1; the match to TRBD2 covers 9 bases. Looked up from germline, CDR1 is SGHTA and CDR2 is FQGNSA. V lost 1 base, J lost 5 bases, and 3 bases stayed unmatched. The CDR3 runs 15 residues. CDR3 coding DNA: TGTGCCAGCAGCTTAGTACCTAGCGGGGACAATGAGCAGTTCTTC. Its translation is CASSLVPSGDNEQFF.

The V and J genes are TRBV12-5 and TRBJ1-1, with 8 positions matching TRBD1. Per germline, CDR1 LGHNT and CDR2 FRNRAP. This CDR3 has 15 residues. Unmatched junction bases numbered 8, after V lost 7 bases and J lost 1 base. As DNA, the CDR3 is TGTGCTAGTGCCCTCGGGACAGGAAAGAACACTGAAGCTTTCTTT. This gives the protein CASALGTGKNTEAFF.

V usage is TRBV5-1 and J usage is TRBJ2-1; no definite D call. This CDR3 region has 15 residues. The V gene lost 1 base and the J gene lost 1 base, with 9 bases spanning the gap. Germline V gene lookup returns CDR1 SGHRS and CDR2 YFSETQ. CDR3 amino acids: CASSLLGPSYNEQFF. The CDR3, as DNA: TGCGCCAGCAGCTTGTTAGGGCCTTCCTACAATGAGCAGTTCTTC. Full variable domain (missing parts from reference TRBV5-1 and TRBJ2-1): KAGVTQTPRYLIKTRGQQVTLSCSPISGHRSVSWYQQTPGQGLQFLFEYFSETQRNKGNFPGRFSGRQFSNSRSEMNVSTLELGDSALYLCASSLLGPSYNEQFFGPGTRLTVL.

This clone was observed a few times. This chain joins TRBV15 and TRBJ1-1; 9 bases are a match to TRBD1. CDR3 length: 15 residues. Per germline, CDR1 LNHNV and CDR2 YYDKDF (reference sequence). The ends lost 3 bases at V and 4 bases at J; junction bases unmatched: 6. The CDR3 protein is CATSSKDRGSTEAFF. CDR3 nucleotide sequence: TGTGCCACCAGCAGCAAGGACAGGGGCAGCACTGAAGCTTTCTTT. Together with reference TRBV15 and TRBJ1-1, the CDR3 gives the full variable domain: DAMVIQNPRYQVTQFGKPVTLSCSQTLNHNVMYWYQQKSSQAPKLLFHYYDKDFNNEADTPDNFQSRRPNTSFCFLDIRSPGLGDTAMYLCATSSKDRGSTEAFFGQGTRLTVV.

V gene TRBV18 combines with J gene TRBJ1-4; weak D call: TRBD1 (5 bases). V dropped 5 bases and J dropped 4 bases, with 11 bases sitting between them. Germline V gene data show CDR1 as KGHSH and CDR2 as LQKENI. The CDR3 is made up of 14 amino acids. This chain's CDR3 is CASSAGKVNEKLFF. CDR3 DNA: TGTGCCAGCTCAGCAGGGAAGGTTAATGAAAAACTGTTTTTT.